Shown below are 27 T cell receptor beta chains from a single sample sequenced in a study of T-cell memory formation after mild COVID-19. TCRdb used MiXCR to reprocess the 5' RACE reads, holding one entry per CDR3 protein. The table shows roughly 250,000 distinct CDR3 sequences, with approximately 15% occurring only once. Sequences were obtained from PBMCs or a T cell subset sorted from them (not recorded which). These receptors were obtained from a man aged 18 to 30 who had mild COVID-19 (a few samples of this study predate the infection). Cell type and time point are not known.

In its sample, this clonotype was seen a few times. The chain links TRBV28 to TRBJ2-7; D is unclear. Trimming shortened V by 2 bases and J by 6 bases, and 5 bases separated the two germline ends. CDR1 and CDR2 from the germline V gene are MDHEN and SYDVKM. CDR3 size: 11 residues. The CDR3, as DNA: TGTGCCAGCAGTTTAGGAGTCGAGCAGTACGTC. It encodes CASSLGVEQYV.

The V and J genes are TRBV27 and TRBJ1-5; D may be TRBD1 (6 bases). V was clipped by 0 bases and J by 6 bases, with 15 bases between them. Germline V gene data show CDR1 as MNHEY and CDR2 as SMNVEV (reference sequence). The CDR3 consists of 16 residues. CDR3 sequence: CASSLSSLGGFQPQHF. The DNA for the CDR3 is TGTGCCAGCAGTTTATCCAGTCTAGGGGGGTTTCAGCCCCAGCATTTT.

This clonotype appeared a few times. A read error may account for a junction end that differs from germline. V usage is TRBV28 and J usage is TRBJ2-7, with D uncertain. The CDR3 has 15 amino acids. Looked up from germline, CDR1 is MDHEN and CDR2 is SYDVKM. As DNA, the CDR3 is TGTGCCAGCAGTAGGAGACCGAGGAACTCCAACGAGCAGTACTTC. This gives the protein CASSRRPRNSNEQYF.

This clonotype has a count of ten or more. This sequence joins TRBV5-1 and TRBJ2-3; 9 bases are shared with TRBD2. The CDR3 contains 14 residues. Trimming removed 2 bases from V and 11 bases from J; junction bases left unmatched: 9. Germline assignment: CDR1 SGHRS and CDR2 YFSETQ. Written as DNA, the CDR3 is TGCGCCAGCAGCTTTGCGGGGGGGCCAGTTAAGCAGTATTTT. As protein: CASSFAGGPVKQYF.

V and J are TRBV20-1 and TRBJ2-5; 7 bases fit TRBD1. The CDR3 is 16 amino acids. Germline CDR1 is DFQATT and CDR2 is SNEGSKA (reference sequence). Trimming removed 5 bases from V and 2 bases from J; junction bases left unmatched: 14. CDR3 region: CSADQTQGPIQETQYF. As DNA, the CDR3 is TGCAGTGCTGACCAGACACAGGGGCCTATACAAGAGACCCAGTACTTC.

This clonotype has just a few counts. The chain combines TRBV6-5 with TRBJ1-2; D is possibly TRBD1 (5 bases). The V gene's germline CDR1 is MNHEY and CDR2 SVGAGI. V lost 7 bases to trimming and J lost 2 bases, with 17 bases between them. The length of the CDR3 is 15 residues. The CDR3 loop reads CASTLGDGVNYGYTF. CDR3 in DNA: TGTGCCAGCACCCTAGGGGACGGGGTGAACTATGGCTACACCTTC.

The chain recombines TRBV5-4 with TRBJ2-2; 12 bases match TRBD1. V shed 0 bases, J shed 6 bases, and the junction held 6 bases outside the gene matches. Per germline, CDR1 SGHNT and CDR2 YYREEE (reference sequence). The CDR3 is 17 residues long. CDR3 nucleotide sequence: TGTGCCAGCAGCTTGGCAGGGACAGGGGGCGCGGCCGGGGAGCTGTTTTTT. Translating it yields CASSLAGTGGAAGELFF.

The V gene is TRBV12-3 or TRBV12-4, the J gene TRBJ2-3; no firm D call. The CDR3 runs to 14 residues. Trimming pared 3 bases from V and 2 bases from J, leaving 9 bases between. CDR3 bases: TGTGCCAGCAGTTTGGGTGGGAACACAGATACGCAGTATTTT. It is translated as CASSLGGNTDTQYF.

This clonotype was seen only a few times. This sequence joins TRBV4-3 and TRBJ2-4; D is undetermined. This CDR3 contains 13 residues. Trimming took off 0 bases at V and 2 bases at J, with 2 bases between the two ends. Germline V gene sequence: CDR1 LGHNA, CDR2 YSLEER. The CDR3 spells CASSQDPKNIQYF. In DNA, the CDR3 is TGCGCCAGCAGCCAAGACCCCAAAAACATTCAGTACTTC.

The chain uses TRBV5-1 and TRBJ2-1, with D maybe TRBD2 (5 bases). V dropped 4 bases and J dropped 8 bases, with 13 bases sitting between them. The CDR3 is 13 residues long. Germline CDR1 and CDR2: SGHRS and YFSETQ. The CDR3 sequence is CASSRAAGDEQFF. DNA for the CDR3: TGCGCCAGCAGCCGGGCGGCGGGCGATGAGCAGTTCTTC.

The gene calls are TRBV2 and TRBJ1-1; the match to TRBD1 covers 7 bases. The CDR3 covers 13 residues. Germline trimming cut 7 bases from V and 3 bases from J; bases unmatched to any gene: 5. Germline CDR1 SNHLY, CDR2 FYNNEI. The CDR3 DNA reads as TGTGCCAGCATTATAGACAGGGACACTGAAGCTTTCTTT. Residues: CASIIDRDTEAFF.

The chain uses TRBV23-1 and TRBJ2-5; possibly TRBD1 for D (6 bases). TRBV23-1 counts as an open reading frame of uncertain function. Between the trimmed V and J ends, which lost 4 bases and 1 base, there was a span of 13 bases. The CDR3 extends over 15 amino acids. CDR3 in DNA: TGCGCCAGCAGTCTCCAACAGGGACGCCAAGAGACCCAGTACTTC. This encodes CASSLQQGRQETQYF.

This clonotype has a handful of counts. The chain carries TRBV27 and TRBJ1-2, with D hard to call. CDR1 MNHEY and CDR2 SMNVEV come from the germline V gene (reference sequence). This CDR3 region has 14 residues. Trimming pared 5 bases from V and 3 bases from J, leaving 13 bases between. In nucleotides, the CDR3 is TGTGCCAGCAGTAGAAGGACCTTTGACTATGGCTACACCTTC. Its protein is CASSRRTFDYGYTF.

The V and J genes are TRBV12-3 or TRBV12-4 and TRBJ2-5, with D maybe TRBD1 (6 bases). V gave up 5 bases and J gave up 5 bases, with 12 bases separating them. CDR3 length: 13 amino acids. CDR3 nucleotides: TGTGCCAGCAGTGACAGGAGGAGGGAGACCCAGTACTTC. Protein: CASSDRRRETQYF.

This clonotype was detected a few times. The V call is TRBV18, the J call TRBJ1-1; 9 nucleotides match TRBD1. J gave up 5 bases and V 4 bases, and 5 bases lay outside the gene matches. This CDR3 spans 14 amino acids. Germline lookup yields CDR1 KGHSH and CDR2 LQKENI. The CDR3 sequence is CASSLQGARTEAFF. The CDR3 nucleotides are TGTGCCAGCTCACTACAGGGGGCGAGGACTGAAGCTTTCTTT.

The table lists this clonotype with many counts. The chain employs TRBV7-9 and TRBJ2-3; TRBD2 matches at 9 bases. J gave up 4 bases and V 5 bases, and 10 bases lay outside the gene matches. Germline CDR1 SEHNR, CDR2 FQNEAQ (reference sequence). The CDR3 covers 16 residues. CDR3 coding DNA: TGTGCCAGCAGCCCCCGTGGGCGGGGGGGCGCAGATACGCAGTATTTT. This sequence encodes CASSPRGRGGADTQYF.

This clonotype was recorded a few times. CDR3 in amino acids: CASSVSASGGHEQFF. In DNA form, the CDR3 reads TGTGCCAGCAGCGTATCGGCTAGCGGGGGTCATGAGCAGTTCTTC. This chain joins TRBV9 and TRBJ2-1, with 10 bases identical to TRBD2. The CDR3 runs to 15 residues. Germline V CDR1 and CDR2: SGDLS, YYNGEE. With V trimmed by 1 base and J by 8 bases, 6 bases remained unmatched.

In this sample, this clonotype turned up a few times. The limits of the CDR3 on the DNA are not certain, so only TCRdb's listed CDR3 is given. The chain has TRBV7-9 and TRBJ1-2; the D call of TRBD1 is as the table states it, not checked on the DNA. The CDR3 extends over 14 residues, inclusive of both ends. Per germline, CDR1 SEHNR and CDR2 FQNEAQ (reference sequence). The CDR3 loop is CASSFGPGNYGYTF.

This clonotype was seen a handful of times. The chain carries TRBV7-2 and TRBJ2-5, with D unclear. The CDR3 contains 14 residues. Trimming removed 1 base at V and 5 bases at J, with 11 bases between. CDR1 is SGHTA and CDR2 is FQGNSA in the germline V gene. CDR3 sequence: CASSLVSASETQYF. The CDR3 DNA reads TGTGCCAGCAGCTTAGTTTCGGCAAGTGAGACCCAGTACTTC.

This clonotype was counted only a few times. The chain combines TRBV7-9 with TRBJ2-7; 15 nucleotides match TRBD2. The length of the CDR3 is 17 residues. Germline V gene lookup returns CDR1 SEHNR and CDR2 FQNEAQ (reference sequence). Losses at the gene ends were 5 bases for V and 0 bases for J; bases not matched to a gene: 5. Here the CDR3 DNA reads TGTGCCAGCAGCCCAGGGACTAGCGGGGGGAGCTCCTACGAGCAGTACTTC. Protein sequence: CASSPGTSGGSSYEQYF.

This clonotype was observed at least ten times. The J gene is TRBJ1-1, the V gene TRBV4-3; D is unresolved. V gave up 3 bases and J gave up 0 bases, with 14 bases separating them. Germline CDR1 is LGHNA and CDR2 is YSLEER. The CDR3 sequence is 16 residues long. The CDR3 here is CASSQGSANMNTEAFF. The CDR3 coding sequence is TGCGCCAGCAGCCAGGGATCGGCAAACATGAACACTGAAGCTTTCTTT.

The chain links TRBV9 to TRBJ2-5; D ambiguous. Germline CDR1 and CDR2: SGDLS and YYNGEE. V gave up 4 bases and J gave up 1 base, with 11 bases separating them. CDR3 length: 14 amino acids. The CDR3 here is CASSRGWVQETQYF. CDR3 sequence (DNA): TGTGCCAGCAGCCGTGGCTGGGTCCAAGAGACCCAGTACTTC.

The chain recombines TRBV12-3 or TRBV12-4 with TRBJ2-1; 7 bases agree with TRBD2. Trimming cost V 7 bases and J 1 base; bases outside gene matches: 7. The CDR3 spans 15 residues. The CDR3 protein is CASTKGRESYNEQFF. The DNA of the CDR3 is TGTGCCAGCACTAAAGGGAGGGAGTCCTACAATGAGCAGTTCTTC.

The genes are TRBV27 and TRBJ1-5, with 8 bases aligning to TRBD1. The germline gives CDR1 MNHEY, CDR2 SMNVEV (reference sequence). The CDR3 is made up of 15 amino acids. V lost 5 bases, J lost 7 bases, and 10 bases stayed unmatched. The CDR3 nucleotides are TGTGCCAGCAGTCCCGTGACAGGGGTGCGACAGCCCCAGCATTTT. Its protein product is CASSPVTGVRQPQHF.

This clonotype occurred a few times. This chain connects TRBV28 to TRBJ1-3, with D perhaps TRBD1 (5 bases). Germline lookup yields CDR1 MDHEN and CDR2 SYDVKM. This CDR3 region has 16 residues. Trimming pared 5 bases from V and 0 bases from J, leaving 14 bases between. CDR3 sequence: CASSVPGGPSGNTIYF. CDR3 DNA: TGTGCCAGCAGTGTCCCTGGGGGACCCTCTGGAAACACCATATATTTT.

V usage is TRBV6-5 and J usage is TRBJ2-7; TRBD2 agrees at 8 bases. The CDR3 sequence is 14 residues long. V gave up 5 bases and J gave up 1 base; unmatched junction bases: 4. CDR1 is MNHEY and CDR2 is SVGAGI in the germline V gene. The CDR3 nucleotides read TGTGCCAGCAGTCCCCGGGGGGGATCCTACGAGCAGTACTTC. Protein product: CASSPRGGSYEQYF.

V usage is TRBV12-3 or TRBV12-4 and J usage is TRBJ1-4, with TRBD1 as a possible D gene (5 bases). This CDR3 spans 15 amino acids. With 1 base removed from V and 3 bases from J, the gap between germline ends came to 9 bases. The CDR3 nucleotides read TGTGCCAGCAGTTTAGGGGGGTTGGCTAATGAAAAACTGTTTTTT. Translated: CASSLGGLANEKLFF.